A single sample is the source of the 5 T cell receptor beta chains below, sequenced in a study of blood T cell repertoires in COVID-19. Method: immunoSEQ multiplex PCR; TCRdb's copy keeps in-frame clones and lacks some. The sample holds about 160,000 clones, approximately 85% seen once. The sample consisted of peripheral blood. Every receptor here comes from a man at least 80 years old with COVID-19, enrolled during active disease.

V and J are TRBV5-1 and TRBJ2-3; maybe TRBD1 (5 bases). The CDR3 totals 17 residues. Germline CDR1 and CDR2: SGHRS and YFSETQ. V lost 2 bases and J 8 bases, leaving 24 bases between the germline ends. The CDR3 protein is CASSFLSLAGHSGTQYF. The CDR3 nucleotides read TGCGCCAGCAGCTTCCTCTCGTTAGCAGGGCACAGTGGTACGCAGTATTTT.

The chain combines TRBV9 with TRBJ2-2; 8 bases align to TRBD2. This CDR3 region has 14 residues. Germline assignment: CDR1 SGDLS and CDR2 YYNGEE. V lost 3 bases to trimming and J lost 6 bases; unmatched junction nucleotides: 4. Written as DNA, the CDR3 is TGTGCCAGCAGCGCAGCGACTAGCGCCGGGGAGCTGTTTTTT. Amino acids: CASSAATSAGELFF.

The count of this clone is one. This chain joins TRBV2 and TRBJ2-4; 13 positions match TRBD2. The CDR3 totals 18 residues. J gave up 6 bases and V 1 base, and 9 bases lay outside the gene matches. CDR1 and CDR2 (germline): SNHLY, FYNNEI. The CDR3 DNA is TGTGCCAGCAGTGAAGTTGCCGGGACTAGCGGGGCCTTAAACATTCAGTACTTC. This gives the protein CASSEVAGTSGALNIQYF.

This sequence joins TRBV7-2 and TRBJ1-5; D gene ambiguous. This CDR3 has 13 residues. Trimming removed 5 bases from V and 5 bases from J, with 10 bases in between. From germline, CDR1 is SGHTA and CDR2 FQGNSA. CDR3 bases: TGTGCCAGCAGCCGAGACCAGGATCAGCCCCAGCATTTT. It codes for CASSRDQDQPQHF.

V is TRBV20-1 and J is TRBJ2-5; maybe TRBD2 (6 bases). Trimming cost V 3 bases and J 4 bases, with 15 bases left between them. In germline, CDR1 is DFQATT, CDR2 SNEGSKA (reference sequence). CDR3 length: 14 residues. CDR3 region: CSASTSSVSETQYF. The CDR3, as DNA: TGCAGTGCTAGTACTTCTAGCGTTTCAGAGACCCAGTACTTC.